This TCR beta chain was recorded in a study of cytomegalovirus exposure and HLA in healthy donors. Per germline, CDR1 SGHTA and CDR2 FQGTGA. V lost 7 bases, J lost 2 bases, and 9 bases stayed unmatched. The CDR3 runs to 17 residues. This cohort consisted of healthy bone marrow donors. Primers for the PCR totalled 60 Vbeta and 13 Jbeta. Measured with immunoSEQ multiplex PCR; TCRdb has only the in-frame clones, and not every one. The sample comprises roughly 250,000 clones, 80% of which are singletons, and more than 0.3% rests with the top ten. The chain is built from TRBV7-3 and TRBJ1-6; 9 nucleotides align to TRBD1. This sequence originates from a girl aged 2 to 10 in good health and CMV-seronegative. The source material was PBMCs. CDR3 nucleotide sequence: TGTGCCAGCACCCCGACAGGGGGGGAAACCTATAATTCACCCCTCCACTTT. This gives the protein CASTPTGGETYNSPLHF.